This is a list of T cell receptor beta chains from one sample in a study of beta chain features in type 1 diabetes. The data were produced by immunoSEQ multiplex PCR, yet TCRdb's version contains in-frame clones alone and is incomplete. The sample consists of 600,000 to 750,000 clones, roughly an eighth of them appearing once. Material for sequencing was naive CD4+ T cells from blood. All receptors come from a man aged 25 to 40 with type 1 diabetes. The CDR3 runs from the conserved cysteine through the conserved F or W. The order of the fields is J gene, CDR3 length, D gene, clone size, V gene, CDR3 protein, CDR3 DNA. D genes are given only for firm matches. Not all rows give a size; the values are once, few, many and, for expanded clones, a class.

J gene: TRBJ2-2; CDR3 length: 17; D gene: NA; clone size: few; V gene: TRBV12-5; CDR3 protein: CASGLGSGVLGTGELFF; CDR3 DNA: TGTGCTAGTGGTTTGGGATCAGGAGTTTTGGGCACCGGGGAGCTGTTTTTT
J gene: TRBJ2-3; CDR3 length: 16; D gene: TRBD2; clone size: few; V gene: TRBV9; CDR3 protein: CASSVLTSGATDTQYF; CDR3 DNA: TGTGCCAGCAGCGTTCTGACTAGCGGGGCCACAGATACGCAGTATTTT
J gene: TRBJ2-2; CDR3 length: 15; D gene: TRBD1; clone size: NA; V gene: TRBV7-2; CDR3 protein: CASSWGTGAIGELFF; CDR3 DNA: TGTGCCAGCAGCTGGGGGACAGGGGCGATCGGGGAGCTGTTTTTT
J gene: TRBJ1-5; CDR3 length: 14; D gene: NA; clone size: NA; V gene: TRBV7-6; CDR3 protein: CASSEVGLNQPQHF; CDR3 DNA: TGTGCCAGCAGCGAAGTGGGGCTCAATCAGCCCCAGCATTTT
J gene: TRBJ1-3; CDR3 length: 15; D gene: NA; clone size: NA; V gene: TRBV2; CDR3 protein: CASSVRAGLGNTIYF; CDR3 DNA: TGTGCCAGCAGTGTAAGGGCAGGGCTTGGAAACACCATATATTTT
J gene: TRBJ2-7; CDR3 length: 13; D gene: NA; clone size: few; V gene: TRBV5-4; CDR3 protein: CASSLGDSPWQYF; CDR3 DNA: TGTGCCAGCAGCTTGGGGGACTCCCCATGGCAGTACTTC
J gene: TRBJ1-2; CDR3 length: 12; D gene: NA; clone size: few; V gene: TRBV29-1; CDR3 protein: CSGEPPGYGYTF; CDR3 DNA: TGCAGCGGTGAGCCCCCTGGCTATGGCTACACCTTC
J gene: TRBJ2-5; CDR3 length: 13; D gene: NA; clone size: NA; V gene: TRBV6-5; CDR3 protein: CASSYGGKETQYF; CDR3 DNA: TGTGCCAGCAGTTACGGGGGGAAAGAGACCCAGTACTTC
J gene: TRBJ2-6; CDR3 length: 16; D gene: NA; clone size: NA; V gene: TRBV7-2; CDR3 protein: CASSFRAQWGANVLTF; CDR3 DNA: TGTGCCAGCAGCTTTAGAGCCCAATGGGGGGCCAACGTCCTGACTTTC
J gene: TRBJ2-5; CDR3 length: 13; D gene: NA; clone size: NA; V gene: TRBV30; CDR3 protein: CAWSSRGQETQYF; CDR3 DNA: TGTGCCTGGAGCTCCCGGGGCCAAGAGACCCAGTACTTC
J gene: TRBJ1-2; CDR3 length: 12; D gene: NA; clone size: few; V gene: TRBV23-1; CDR3 protein: CASSRTGNGYTF; CDR3 DNA: TGCGCCAGCAGTCGTACAGGGAATGGCTACACCTTC
J gene: TRBJ1-2; CDR3 length: 15; D gene: NA; clone size: NA; V gene: TRBV25-1; CDR3 protein: CASSGGDTGPYGYTF; CDR3 DNA: TGTGCCAGCAGTGGGGGGGACACCGGACCCTATGGCTACACCTTC
J gene: TRBJ2-7; CDR3 length: 14; D gene: NA; clone size: few; V gene: TRBV11-3; CDR3 protein: CASSLDLGGYEQYF; CDR3 DNA: TGTGCCAGCAGCTTAGATCTGGGGGGTTACGAGCAGTACTTC
J gene: TRBJ1-5; CDR3 length: 15; D gene: NA; clone size: NA; V gene: TRBV4-2; CDR3 protein: CASSQDNASVRPQHF; CDR3 DNA: TGTGCCAGCAGCCAAGATAATGCGTCGGTTCGGCCCCAGCATTTT
J gene: TRBJ1-2; CDR3 length: 13; D gene: NA; clone size: NA; V gene: TRBV5-1; CDR3 protein: CASSLQEDYGYTF; CDR3 DNA: TGCGCCAGCAGCTTGCAGGAGGACTATGGCTACACCTTC
J gene: TRBJ2-1; CDR3 length: 15; D gene: NA; clone size: few; V gene: TRBV11-2; CDR3 protein: CASSLGPGPPHEQFF; CDR3 DNA: TGTGCCAGCAGCTTAGGCCCCGGCCCCCCCCATGAGCAGTTCTTC
J gene: TRBJ1-1; CDR3 length: 14; D gene: TRBD1; clone size: NA; V gene: TRBV4-2; CDR3 protein: CASSQGQGDTEAFF; CDR3 DNA: TGTGCCAGCAGCCAAGGACAGGGGGACACTGAAGCTTTCTTT
J gene: TRBJ2-3; CDR3 length: 12; D gene: NA; clone size: NA; V gene: TRBV11-2; CDR3 protein: CASSRSTDTQYF; CDR3 DNA: TGTGCCAGCAGCCGATCAACAGATACGCAGTATTTT
J gene: TRBJ1-1; CDR3 length: 14; D gene: NA; clone size: NA; V gene: TRBV19; CDR3 protein: CASSNSARRTEAFF; CDR3 DNA: TGTGCCAGTAGTAATTCAGCCAGAAGGACTGAAGCTTTCTTT
J gene: TRBJ2-3; CDR3 length: 16; D gene: NA; clone size: few; V gene: TRBV10-2; CDR3 protein: CASTAGTFMPQDTQYF; CDR3 DNA: TGCGCCAGCACCGCCGGGACATTTATGCCGCAGGATACGCAGTATTTT
J gene: TRBJ1-6; CDR3 length: 15; D gene: NA; clone size: few; V gene: TRBV6-6; CDR3 protein: CARRSQGARDSPLHF; CDR3 DNA: TGTGCCAGGCGATCCCAGGGAGCGAGGGATTCACCCCTCCACTTT
J gene: TRBJ1-2; CDR3 length: 14; D gene: TRBD1; clone size: few; V gene: TRBV2; CDR3 protein: CASSTRTGDYGYTF; CDR3 DNA: TGTGCCAGCAGTACTAGGACAGGAGACTATGGCTACACCTTC
J gene: TRBJ2-2; CDR3 length: 12; D gene: NA; clone size: few; V gene: TRBV18; CDR3 protein: CASSRADGELFF; CDR3 DNA: TGTGCCAGCTCCCGGGCCGACGGGGAGCTGTTTTTT
J gene: TRBJ1-5; CDR3 length: 14; D gene: TRBD1; clone size: few; V gene: TRBV2; CDR3 protein: CASSEQGAHQPQHF; CDR3 DNA: TGTGCCAGCAGTGAACAGGGGGCCCACCAGCCCCAGCATTTT
J gene: TRBJ2-3; CDR3 length: 13; D gene: NA; clone size: few; V gene: TRBV9; CDR3 protein: CASSVEVVDTQYF; CDR3 DNA: TGTGCCAGCAGCGTAGAAGTGGTAGATACGCAGTATTTT
J gene: TRBJ2-5; CDR3 length: 14; D gene: TRBD1; clone size: few; V gene: TRBV4-3; CDR3 protein: CASSQPGQQETQYF; CDR3 DNA: TGCGCCAGCAGCCAGCCGGGACAGCAAGAGACCCAGTACTTC
J gene: TRBJ1-1; CDR3 length: 17; D gene: NA; clone size: NA; V gene: TRBV7-9; CDR3 protein: CASSPKAQTPANTEAFF; CDR3 DNA: TGTGCCAGCAGCCCCAAGGCCCAGACACCGGCGAACACTGAAGCTTTCTTT
J gene: TRBJ2-3; CDR3 length: 13; D gene: NA; clone size: few; V gene: TRBV6-1; CDR3 protein: CASRVRPADTQYF; CDR3 DNA: TGTGCCAGCAGGGTCCGACCAGCAGATACGCAGTATTTT
J gene: TRBJ1-1; CDR3 length: 15; D gene: NA; clone size: NA; V gene: TRBV7-9; CDR3 protein: CASSLTGGRDTEAFF; CDR3 DNA: TGTGCCAGCAGCTTAACTGGGGGCAGGGACACTGAAGCTTTCTTT
J gene: TRBJ2-2; CDR3 length: 16; D gene: TRBD1; clone size: few; V gene: TRBV28; CDR3 protein: CASLGPGQGAVGELFF; CDR3 DNA: TGTGCCAGCCTGGGACCGGGACAGGGGGCGGTCGGGGAGCTGTTTTTT
J gene: TRBJ2-5; CDR3 length: 12; D gene: NA; clone size: NA; V gene: TRBV19; CDR3 protein: CASSPHSETQYF; CDR3 DNA: TGTGCCAGTAGCCCCCACTCCGAGACCCAGTACTTC
J gene: TRBJ1-2; CDR3 length: 13; D gene: NA; clone size: NA; V gene: TRBV29-1; CDR3 protein: CSVGEQGVYRYTF; CDR3 DNA: TGCAGCGTTGGGGAGCAGGGAGTATATCGCTACACCTTC
J gene: TRBJ1-1; CDR3 length: 18; D gene: NA; clone size: few; V gene: TRBV4-2; CDR3 protein: CASSHPLTAVRRHTEAFF; CDR3 DNA: TGTGCCAGCAGCCATCCTCTGACGGCAGTCAGGAGGCACACTGAAGCTTTCTTT
J gene: TRBJ2-1; CDR3 length: 17; D gene: NA; clone size: NA; V gene: TRBV5-1; CDR3 protein: CASSPTSTASSYNEQFF; CDR3 DNA: TGCGCCAGCAGTCCAACCAGTACAGCGAGCTCCTACAATGAGCAGTTCTTC
J gene: TRBJ2-7; CDR3 length: 15; D gene: NA; clone size: NA; V gene: TRBV11-2; CDR3 protein: CASSSGGGALYEQYF; CDR3 DNA: TGTGCCAGCAGCTCCGGGGGAGGCGCCCTCTACGAGCAGTACTTC
J gene: TRBJ1-2; CDR3 length: 14; D gene: NA; clone size: NA; V gene: TRBV2; CDR3 protein: CASSGTALNYGYTF; CDR3 DNA: TGTGCCAGCAGTGGGACAGCCCTTAACTATGGCTACACCTTC